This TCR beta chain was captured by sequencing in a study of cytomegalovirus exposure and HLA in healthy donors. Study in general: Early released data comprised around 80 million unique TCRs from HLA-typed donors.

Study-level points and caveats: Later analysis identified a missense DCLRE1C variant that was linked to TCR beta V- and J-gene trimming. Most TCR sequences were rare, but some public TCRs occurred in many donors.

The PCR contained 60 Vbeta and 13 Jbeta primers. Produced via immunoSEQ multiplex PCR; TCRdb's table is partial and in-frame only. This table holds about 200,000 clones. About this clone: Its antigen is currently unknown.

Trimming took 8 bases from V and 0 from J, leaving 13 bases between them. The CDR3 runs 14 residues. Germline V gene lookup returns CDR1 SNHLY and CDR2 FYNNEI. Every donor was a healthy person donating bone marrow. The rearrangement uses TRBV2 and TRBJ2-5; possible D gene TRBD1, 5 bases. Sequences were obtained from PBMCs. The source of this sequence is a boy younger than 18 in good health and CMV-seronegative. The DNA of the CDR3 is TGTGCCAGCGGTAAAGACAGAAACCAAGAGACCCAGTACTTC. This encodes CASGKDRNQETQYF.